One sample yielded the 27 T cell receptor beta chains listed below, sequenced in a study of blood T cell repertoires in COVID-19. Profiling relied on immunoSEQ multiplex PCR, and the TCRdb table lists in-frame clones only, not all of them. This sample has about 200,000 clones; about 82% occur once, and the top ten carry approximately 5%. Sequences were obtained from PBMCs or T cells enriched from blood (not recorded which). These receptors all stem from a man aged 35 to 55 with acute COVID-19.

J is TRBJ2-6 and V is TRBV27; D possibly corresponds to TRBD1 (5 bases). The CDR3 has 12 amino acids. The germline V gene encodes CDR1 MNHEY and CDR2 SMNVEV (reference sequence). The V end lost 9 bases, the J end lost 4 bases, and 7 bases lay between the germline ends. The CDR3 sequence is CASWGGANVLTF. The CDR3 region has the DNA TGTGCCAGTTGGGGCGGGGCCAACGTCCTGACTTTC.

In its sample, this clone was seen a few times. The gene calls are TRBV7-2 and TRBJ2-1, with 7 bases lining up with TRBD2. After removal of 3 bases from V and 2 bases from J, the junction contained 4 bases not matched to a gene. The V gene's germline CDR1 is SGHTA and CDR2 FQGNSA. This CDR3 comprises 15 residues. CDR3 DNA: TGTGCCAGCAGCTTTTCGGCGGGAGCCTACAATGAGCAGTTCTTC. Translated: CASSFSAGAYNEQFF.

The chain has TRBV6-5 and TRBJ2-7; TRBD2 aligns across 7 bases. The CDR3 spans 14 residues. Germline V lookup: CDR1 MNHEY, CDR2 SVGAGI. V lost 11 bases, J lost 4 bases, and 14 bases stayed unmatched. The CDR3 DNA is TGTGCCTCCTCAGGAGGCGGGGGAAGGTACGAGCAGTACTTC. It codes for CASSGGGGRYEQYF.

This sequence joins TRBV9 and TRBJ2-7; TRBD2 matches at 7 bases. Looked up from germline, CDR1 is SGDLS and CDR2 is YYNGEE. This CDR3 spans 14 amino acids. Trimming cost V 4 bases and J 5 bases; bases outside gene matches: 9. In DNA form, the CDR3 reads TGTGCCAGCAGCCCAGCGGGGAGCCCCCACGAGCAGTACTTC. Encoded protein: CASSPAGSPHEQYF.

The CDR3 DNA follows: TGTGCCAGCAGCCGGGACACCTCTTTAGCCAAAAACATTCAGTACTTC. Translated: CASSRDTSLAKNIQYF. This chain uses TRBV5-8 with TRBJ2-4; possibly TRBD1 for D (6 bases). Trimming removed 4 bases at V and 0 bases at J, with 14 bases between. The germline V gene encodes CDR1 SGHTS and CDR2 YDEGEE. The CDR3 loop spans 16 amino acids.

The chain has TRBV10-3 and TRBJ2-1; tentative D call: TRBD2 (6 bases). This CDR3 comprises 12 residues. Germline CDR1 ENHRY, CDR2 SYGVKD. The ends were cut back, 6 bases at V and 7 bases at J, with 10 bases in the middle. This CDR3 is CAIRGGENEQFF. As DNA, the CDR3 is TGTGCCATCAGGGGGGGTGAGAATGAGCAGTTCTTC.

As DNA, the CDR3 is TGTGCCAGCAGTTTCAGAAAAACAAATTCACCCCTCCACTTT. This gives the protein CASSFRKTNSPLHF. The genes are TRBV28 and TRBJ1-6; no clear D gene. V dropped 3 bases and J dropped 7 bases, with 10 bases sitting between them. CDR1 MDHEN and CDR2 SYDVKM come from the germline V gene. There are 14 residues in the CDR3.

DNA for the CDR3: TGTGCCAGCAGTTACTCTTTGGGCGGAAACACCATATATTTT. As protein: CASSYSLGGNTIYF. The V and J genes are TRBV6-5 and TRBJ1-3; D remains ambiguous. Per the germline V gene, CDR1 is MNHEY and CDR2 is SVGAGI. This CDR3 comprises 14 residues. The V end lost 0 bases, the J end lost 4 bases, and 7 bases lay between the germline ends.

V gene TRBV28 combines with J gene TRBJ2-7; 8 bases align to TRBD1. This CDR3 region has 17 residues. The V and J ends lost 5 bases and 2 bases, in that order; junction bases with no gene match: 14. CDR1 MDHEN and CDR2 SYDVKM come from the germline V gene. DNA of the CDR3: TGTGCCAGCAGTCCCACTTTCCGGACAGGGAGGACCTACGAGCAGTACTTC. Translating it yields CASSPTFRTGRTYEQYF.

This clone was observed a handful of times. This chain uses TRBV2 with TRBJ1-2; 9 bases fit TRBD1. The CDR3 covers 15 residues. Germline trimming cut 1 base from V and 3 bases from J; bases unmatched to any gene: 3. Germline CDR1 reads SNHLY; CDR2 reads FYNNEI. CDR3 in DNA: TGTGCCAGCAGTGAAGGGGGACAGGGACACTATGGCTACACCTTC. Translating gives CASSEGGQGHYGYTF. Variable domain in full (rest from reference TRBV2 and TRBJ1-2): EPEVTQTPSHQVTQMGQEVILRCVPISNHLYFYWYRQILGQKVEFLVSFYNNEISEKSEIFDDQFSVERPDGSNFTLKIRSTKLEDSAMYFCASSEGGQGHYGYTFGSGTRLTVV.

The CDR3 loop is CASSQDSGNLYGYTF. The CDR3 DNA is TGCGCCAGCAGCCAAGATTCGGGAAATCTCTATGGCTACACCTTC. The rearrangement links TRBV4-3 to TRBJ1-2; D unresolved. Germline CDR1 LGHNA, CDR2 YSLEER. Trimming shortened V by 0 bases and J by 4 bases, and 12 bases separated the two germline ends. The CDR3 runs to 15 residues.

The chain couples TRBV5-1 to TRBJ2-2, with D uncertain. V was shortened by 3 bases and J by 1 base, with 4 bases between the two germline ends. Germline V gives CDR1 SGHRS, CDR2 YFSETQ. The CDR3 has 13 residues. DNA of the CDR3: TGCGCCAGCAGCTCAGGGAACACCGGGGAGCTGTTTTTT. It codes for CASSSGNTGELFF. The full variable domain, with the rest looked up from reference TRBV5-1 and TRBJ2-2, is KAGVTQTPRYLIKTRGQQVTLSCSPISGHRSVSWYQQTPGQGLQFLFEYFSETQRNKGNFPGRFSGRQFSNSRSEMNVSTLELGDSALYLCASSSGNTGELFFGEGSRLTVL.

V gene TRBV18 combines with J gene TRBJ2-1; possibly TRBD2 for D (6 bases). CDR1 KGHSH and CDR2 LQKENI come from the germline V gene. Deletions cut 0 bases from V and 6 bases from J, with 18 bases between. The CDR3 runs 17 residues. The CDR3 DNA follows: TGTGCCAGCTCACCACCCTTTTCAGGGAGGATCCTCAATGAGCAGTTCTTC. It codes for CASSPPFSGRILNEQFF.

The J gene is TRBJ1-5, the V gene TRBV12-2; whether TRBD1, the table's D call, matches the DNA was not checked. TRBV12-2 is an annotated pseudogene. CDR3 length: 14 amino acids. The DNA for the CDR3 is TGTGCAAGTCGCCTAGAACAGTTGTGTCAGCCCCAGCATTTT. Translation: CASRLEQLCQPQHF.

The chain employs TRBV20-1 and TRBJ2-3; 9 bases are shared with TRBD2. Unmatched junction bases numbered 19, after V lost 3 bases and J lost 6 bases. The germline CDR1 and CDR2 sequences are DFQATT and SNEGSKA (reference sequence). CDR3 size: 18 residues. CDR3 in amino acids: CSASTGLRSLAGFDTQYF. In DNA, the CDR3 is TGCAGTGCTAGTACGGGTCTGCGGTCGCTAGCGGGATTTGATACGCAGTATTTT.

The rearrangement joins TRBV7-9 to TRBJ1-3, with 8 bases aligning to TRBD1. Germline V gene data show CDR1 as SEHNR and CDR2 as FQNEAQ (reference sequence). Losses at the gene ends were 6 bases for V and 7 bases for J; bases not matched to a gene: 11. The CDR3 runs to 15 residues. In DNA, the CDR3 is TGTGCCAGCAGACAGTCCGGGACAGGAGTTAACACCATATATTTT. Translating it yields CASRQSGTGVNTIYF.

For the CDR3, the DNA is TGTGCCAGCAGTCAAACCGGCGGTTGGGAGCAGTTCTTC. As protein: CASSQTGGWEQFF. This chain uses TRBV6-5 with TRBJ2-1; no firm D call. V was trimmed by 5 bases and J by 10 bases, leaving 15 bases between them. The CDR3 is 13 amino acids. The germline CDR1 and CDR2 sequences are MNHEY and SVGAGI.

In DNA form, the CDR3 reads TGTGCCAGCACACCGATGGACAGGAACACTGAAGCTTTCTTT. Translating gives CASTPMDRNTEAFF. V and J are TRBV28 and TRBJ1-1, with TRBD1 as a possible D gene (6 bases). Germline V lookup: CDR1 MDHEN, CDR2 SYDVKM. Trimming removed 7 bases from V and 1 base from J, with 13 bases in between. The CDR3 covers 14 residues.

This chain joins TRBV28 and TRBJ1-4; no definite D call. There are 12 residues in the CDR3. V lost 3 bases and J 8 bases, leaving 7 bases between the germline ends. CDR1 MDHEN and CDR2 SYDVKM come from the germline V gene. CDR3 protein: CASSLRNEKLFF. The DNA for the CDR3 is TGTGCCAGCAGTTTGAGGAACGAAAAACTGTTTTTT. The full variable domain, its missing parts supplied by reference TRBV28 and TRBJ1-4, is DVKVTQSSRYLVKRTGEKVFLECVQDMDHENMFWYRQDPGLGLRLIYFSYDVKMKEKGDIPEGYSVSREKKERFSLILESASTNQTSMYLCASSLRNEKLFFGSGTQLSVL.

V gene TRBV5-6 combines with J gene TRBJ2-1; D is possibly TRBD1 (5 bases). CDR1 and CDR2 (germline): SGHDT, YYEEEE. The CDR3 has 17 amino acids. The V gene lost 2 bases and the J gene lost 7 bases, with 22 bases spanning the gap. CDR3 coding DNA: TGTGCCAGCAGCTTTTACGCTTCGGCAGGGAATTTGAATGAGCAGTTCTTC. The encoded protein is CASSFYASAGNLNEQFF.

V is TRBV10-3 and J is TRBJ2-2; TRBD1 might be the D (6 bases). Per the germline V gene, CDR1 is ENHRY and CDR2 is SYGVKD. The CDR3 sequence is 13 residues long. Deletions cut 8 bases from V and 0 bases from J, with 7 bases between. The CDR3, as DNA: TGTGCCATCGGGGGCCCGAACACCGGGGAGCTGTTTTTT. Translation gives CAIGGPNTGELFF.

The chain recombines TRBV11-2 with TRBJ2-1, with D possibly TRBD2 on 5 matching bases. CDR1 SGHAT and CDR2 FQNNGV come from the germline V gene. Trimming took 10 bases from V and 8 from J, leaving 15 bases between them. This CDR3 has 12 residues. The CDR3 DNA reads as TGTGCCATCAAAGAGGGTTGGGATGAGCAGTTCTTC. Translated: CAIKEGWDEQFF.

This clone is a singleton in its sample. The rearrangement joins TRBV6-5 to TRBJ1-2, with D uncertain. Between the trimmed V and J ends, which lost 0 bases and 2 bases, there was a span of 10 bases. The CDR3 extends over 15 amino acids. Germline CDR1 reads MNHEY; CDR2 reads SVGAGI. CDR3 residues: CASSYSANTNYGYTF. CDR3 DNA: TGTGCCAGCAGTTACTCCGCCAACACAAACTATGGCTACACCTTC.

J is TRBJ1-1 and V is TRBV14; possibly TRBD1 for D (5 bases). This CDR3 is built from 13 residues. Germline loops: CDR1 SGHDN, CDR2 FVKESK. In DNA, the CDR3 is TGTGCGGTGGGGCGTTCGATGAACACTGAAGCTTTCTTT. Its translation: CAVGRSMNTEAFF.

The gene calls are TRBV7-9 and TRBJ1-1; maybe TRBD1 (6 bases). The ends were cut back, 6 bases at V and 1 base at J, with 9 bases in the middle. CDR3 size: 13 residues. Germline CDR1 and CDR2: SEHNR and FQNEAQ (reference sequence). DNA for the CDR3: TGTGCCAGCAGTAGACAGGAGAACACTGAAGCTTTCTTT. Residues: CASSRQENTEAFF.

V gene TRBV10-1 combines with J gene TRBJ2-1; 14 bases match TRBD2. CDR1 and CDR2 (germline): WNHNN, SYGVQD (reference sequence). V was pared by 5 bases and J by 7 bases, with 4 bases of the junction left unmatched. This CDR3 contains 15 residues. CDR3: CASSMTSGRANEQFF. In DNA, the CDR3 is TGCGCCAGCAGTATGACTAGCGGGAGGGCAAATGAGCAGTTCTTC.

The chain carries TRBV9 and TRBJ1-2, with D unresolved. CDR3 length: 13 residues. Germline CDR1 is SGDLS and CDR2 is YYNGEE. The ends were cut back, 4 bases at V and 2 bases at J, with 9 bases in the middle. For the CDR3, the DNA is TGTGCCAGCAGCCCAATAGAGAACTATGGCTACACCTTC. Its translation is CASSPIENYGYTF.